These 32 T cell receptor beta chains came from one sample sequenced in a study of CD8+CD57+ T cells in acquired aplastic anemia. The template used for profiling TCR beta VDJ and CDR3 was genomic DNA. In TCRdb, the reads were re-called with MiXCR into one record per CDR3 protein. This table holds under 200,000 distinct CDR3 sequences, under 70% found once. What was sequenced was sorted CD4+, CD8+, or CD8+CD57+ T cells (not recorded which) from PBMCs. These receptor sequences come from a human donor with severe aplastic anemia or a healthy control (not recorded which).

With respect to this clonotype: One end of the junction fails to match germline, which may point to a read error. V and J are TRBV7-9 and TRBJ1-2; a weak D match, TRBD1 (5 bases). Germline loops: CDR1 SEHNR, CDR2 FQNEAQ (reference sequence). The CDR3 extends over 13 amino acids. In DNA form, the CDR3 reads TGTGCCAGCAGTTTAGGGGATAACTATGGCTACACCTTC. Its translation is CASSLGDNYGYTF.

For the CDR3, the DNA is TGCAGCGTTGAAGGTGGCCGGACCGGGGAGCTGTTTTTT. Protein product: CSVEGGRTGELFF. The chain has TRBV29-1 and TRBJ2-2; D gene unclear. Trimming shortened V by 1 base and J by 5 bases, and 8 bases separated the two germline ends. The CDR3 is made up of 13 amino acids. Germline lookup yields CDR1 SQVTM and CDR2 ANQGSEA.

The chain recombines TRBV6-5 with TRBJ1-1, with D maybe TRBD1 (5 bases). The germline V gene encodes CDR1 MNHEY and CDR2 SVGAGI. The CDR3 totals 14 residues. V was trimmed by 2 bases and J by 0 bases, leaving 7 bases between them. CDR3 DNA: TGTGCCAGCAGTTACCGGGACCTGAACACTGAAGCTTTCTTT. It codes for CASSYRDLNTEAFF.

The chain joins TRBV10-3 to TRBJ1-1; D gene uncertain. The CDR3 runs to 15 residues. The germline CDR1 and CDR2 sequences are ENHRY and SYGVKD. V lost 0 bases and J lost 5, with 13 bases in between. The CDR3 loop reads CAISESIREGTEAFF. Here the CDR3 DNA reads TGTGCCATCAGTGAGTCAATTCGGGAGGGAACTGAAGCTTTCTTT.

This clonotype occurred once. The junction shows a germline mismatch at one end, possibly a read error. The rearrangement joins TRBV7-7 to TRBJ2-5, with 11 bases identical to TRBD2. CDR3 length: 15 residues. Germline V gene data show CDR1 as SSHAT and CDR2 as FNYEAQ (reference sequence). CDR3 DNA: TGTGCCAGCAGCCCTCTAGCGGGAGGCCAAGAGACCCAGTGCTTC. Its translation is CASSPLAGGQETQCF. The complete variable domain, with remaining parts taken from reference TRBV7-7 and TRBJ2-5, reads GAGVSQSPRYKVTKRGQDVTLRCDPISSHATLYWYQQALGQGPEFLTYFNYEAQPDKSGLPSDRFSAERPEGSISTLTIQRTEQRDSAMYRCASSPLAGGQETQCFGPGTRLLVL.

Note on this clonotype: An end of the junction differs from the germline gene, which may be a read error. The V and J genes are TRBV20-1 and TRBJ1-1; TRBD1 is a possible D gene (5 bases). There are 15 residues in the CDR3. Germline CDR1 reads DFQATT; CDR2 reads SNEGSKA (reference sequence). This CDR3 reads CSARDRKGLNTEASF. Written as DNA, the CDR3 is TGCAGTGCTAGAGATCGTAAGGGGTTGAACACTGAAGCTTCCTTC.

This rearrangement joins TRBV4-3 to TRBJ2-7; 9 nucleotides line up with TRBD1. With V trimmed by 5 bases and J by 6 bases, 8 bases remained unmatched. CDR3 length: 14 residues. The germline V gene encodes CDR1 LGHNA and CDR2 YSLEER. CDR3 DNA sequence: TGCGCCAGCAGCTGGGGACAGGGAACCTGCGAGCAGTACTTC. Translating it yields CASSWGQGTCEQYF.

This clonotype was seen repeatedly, ten times or more. V usage is TRBV11-3 and J usage is TRBJ2-1, with 7 bases that match TRBD1. Germline V gene data show CDR1 as SGHNT and CDR2 as YENEEA. Trimming removed 2 bases from V and 7 bases from J; junction bases left unmatched: 8. The CDR3 runs 15 residues. The CDR3 DNA sequence: TGTGCCAGCAGCTTATCCGGGACAGCCTGGAATGAGCAGTTCTTC. Its translation is CASSLSGTAWNEQFF.

This clonotype occurred a few times. The gene calls are TRBV2 and TRBJ2-5; 9 nucleotides match TRBD1. The V segment lost 6 bases and the J segment 0 bases; nucleotides outside the gene matches: 5. This CDR3 has 15 residues. The germline V gene has CDR1 SNHLY and CDR2 FYNNEI. The CDR3 region is CASRVQGAYQETQYF. In DNA, the CDR3 is TGTGCCAGCAGGGTACAGGGGGCTTACCAAGAGACCCAGTACTTC.

The chain links TRBV5-1 to TRBJ1-4; D is unclear. The CDR3 sequence is 14 residues long. CDR1 SGHRS and CDR2 YFSETQ come from the germline V gene. V was pared by 0 bases and J by 7 bases, with 10 bases between. The CDR3 spells CASSLGPAGEKLFF. The DNA for the CDR3 is TGCGCCAGCAGCTTGGGACCAGCTGGTGAAAAACTGTTTTTT.

The chain has TRBV5-1 and TRBJ2-5; possible D gene TRBD1, 5 bases. Germline V lookup: CDR1 SGHRS, CDR2 YFSETQ. V was clipped by 4 bases and J by 4 bases, with 17 bases between them. CDR3 length: 15 residues. As DNA, the CDR3 is TGCGCCAGCAGCCTGACCATGGGGCTAGGAGAGACCCAGTACTTC. It encodes CASSLTMGLGETQYF.

This clonotype was seen a single time. The V gene is TRBV10-2, the J gene TRBJ1-2; D call uncertain. The CDR3 is made up of 13 amino acids. CDR1 WSHSY and CDR2 SAAADI come from the germline V gene. Trimming pared 6 bases from V and 9 bases from J, leaving 17 bases between. The CDR3 DNA is TGCGCCAGCAGAATCGACTTAGTTATGAGCTACACCTTC. Translating it yields CASRIDLVMSYTF.

This chain uses TRBV2 with TRBJ1-2; 9 bases map to TRBD1. Germline V gene data show CDR1 as SNHLY and CDR2 as FYNNEI. This CDR3 region has 15 residues. The trim removed 6 bases at V and 1 base at J, leaving 6 bases unmatched. DNA of the CDR3: TGTGCCAGCAGAACCGGGACAGGGAGTAACTATGGCTACACCTTC. This sequence encodes CASRTGTGSNYGYTF.

This chain uses TRBV24-1 with TRBJ1-1; D is uncertain. V was cut by 1 base and J by 0 bases, with 26 bases left in between. This CDR3 is 21 amino acids long. From germline, CDR1 is KGHDR and CDR2 SFDVKD. CDR3 in amino acids: CATSDFRANRGQPSVNTEAFF. The DNA of the CDR3 is TGTGCCACCAGTGATTTCCGGGCCAACCGAGGGCAACCGAGCGTGAACACTGAAGCTTTCTTT.

The chain couples TRBV20-1 to TRBJ2-3; D call uncertain. Per germline, CDR1 DFQATT and CDR2 SNEGSKA (reference sequence). Trimming pared 3 bases from V and 1 base from J, leaving 8 bases between. The CDR3 loop spans 13 amino acids. Here the CDR3 DNA reads TGCAGTGCTAGTGTCGCGGGCACAGATACGCAGTATTTT. Protein: CSASVAGTDTQYF.

The V call is TRBV7-9, the J call TRBJ2-7, with 8 bases fitting TRBD2. With 7 bases clipped from V and 0 bases from J, the junction kept 8 bases outside the gene matches. Per germline, CDR1 SEHNR and CDR2 FQNEAQ (reference sequence). There are 15 residues in the CDR3. The CDR3 is CASNYLAGPSYEQYF. The CDR3 coding sequence is TGTGCCAGCAACTATCTAGCGGGCCCCTCCTACGAGCAGTACTTC.

The V and J genes are TRBV25-1 and TRBJ2-1; tentatively, D is TRBD2 (6 bases). The germline V gene encodes CDR1 MGHDK and CDR2 SYGVNS. V lost 6 bases and J lost 7, with 13 bases in between. This CDR3 is 13 amino acids long. Here the CDR3 DNA reads TGTGCCAGCAGGGGCGGGACCCTTAATGAGCAGTTCTTC. It is translated as CASRGGTLNEQFF.

V usage is TRBV5-1 and J usage is TRBJ1-1, with no clear D. Germline CDR1 reads SGHRS; CDR2 reads YFSETQ. This CDR3 is 13 amino acids long. V was cut by 4 bases and J by 1 base, with 8 bases left in between. The CDR3 is CASSLRSNTEAFF. DNA for the CDR3: TGCGCCAGCAGCCTCCGGTCGAACACTGAAGCTTTCTTT. The full variable domain, its missing parts supplied by reference TRBV5-1 and TRBJ1-1, is KAGVTQTPRYLIKTRGQQVTLSCSPISGHRSVSWYQQTPGQGLQFLFEYFSETQRNKGNFPGRFSGRQFSNSRSEMNVSTLELGDSALYLCASSLRSNTEAFFGQGTRLTVV.

This clonotype has a handful of counts. J is TRBJ2-7 and V is TRBV5-8, with D unclear. The germline gives CDR1 SGHTS, CDR2 YDEGEE. V was pared by 4 bases and J by 4 bases, with 6 bases between. The CDR3 totals 11 residues. Here the CDR3 DNA reads TGTGCCAGCAGCCTCTATTACGAGCAGTACTTC. As protein: CASSLYYEQYF.

This chain uses TRBV19 with TRBJ2-3; 12 nucleotides match TRBD2. CDR1 and CDR2 from the germline V gene are LNHDA and SQIVND (reference sequence). CDR3 length: 16 amino acids. With 5 bases clipped from V and 2 bases from J, the junction kept 5 bases outside the gene matches. The CDR3 DNA is TGTGCCAGTAGTCTAGCGGGGGGGCGAGCCACAGATACGCAGTATTTT. Protein: CASSLAGGRATDTQYF.

The chain links TRBV5-1 to TRBJ2-3; no clear D gene. The CDR3 extends over 14 amino acids. CDR1 is SGHRS, CDR2 YFSETQ, per germline. V was clipped by 0 bases and J by 5 bases, with 10 bases between them. CDR3 bases: TGCGCCAGCAGCTTGGGTAGGGTCGGAGATACGCAGTATTTT. This sequence encodes CASSLGRVGDTQYF.

This chain uses TRBV20-1 with TRBJ1-6; 7 nucleotides align to TRBD1. Looked up from germline, CDR1 is DFQATT and CDR2 is SNEGSKA (reference sequence). Unmatched junction bases numbered 11, after V lost 4 bases and J lost 8 bases. The CDR3 spans 15 residues. The CDR3 DNA reads TGCAGTGCTACCCCCGGGACAGAGGGGTATTCACCCCTCCACTTT. It encodes CSATPGTEGYSPLHF.

Only one count was recorded for this clonotype. The genes are TRBV7-9 and TRBJ2-1; TRBD1 is a possible D gene (5 bases). The CDR3 sequence is 13 residues long. CDR1 SEHNR and CDR2 FQNEAQ come from the germline V gene (reference sequence). Deletions cut 5 bases from V and 6 bases from J, with 11 bases between. As DNA, the CDR3 is TGTGCCAGCAGCCCCCTGGGGCGCAATGAGCAGTTCTTC. Translating it yields CASSPLGRNEQFF.

J is TRBJ2-7 and V is TRBV20-1; 10 bases agree with TRBD2. CDR3 length equals 15 residues. Germline V gene sequence: CDR1 DFQATT, CDR2 SNEGSKA (reference sequence). V was clipped by 1 base and J by 3 bases; unmatched bases: 6. This CDR3 is CSARGTSGIFYEQYF. CDR3 bases: TGCAGTGCTAGAGGAACTAGCGGGATTTTCTACGAGCAGTACTTC.

The gene calls are TRBV2 and TRBJ1-3; D remains unclear. The CDR3 totals 17 residues. Germline V gene data show CDR1 as SNHLY and CDR2 as FYNNEI. V shed 0 bases and J shed 10 bases, with 22 bases lying between them. In DNA form, the CDR3 reads TGTGCCAGCAGTGAAGCGCTTCATGCGCGGGGAGCAATGACCATATATTTT. Amino acid sequence: CASSEALHARGAMTIYF. The complete variable domain, with remaining parts taken from reference TRBV2 and TRBJ1-3, reads EPEVTQTPSHQVTQMGQEVILRCVPISNHLYFYWYRQILGQKVEFLVSFYNNEISEKSEIFDDQFSVERPDGSNFTLKIRSTKLEDSAMYFCASSEALHARGAMTIYFGEGSWLTVV.

The rearrangement joins TRBV20-1 to TRBJ2-5; no clear D gene. The CDR3 is made up of 13 amino acids. Germline CDR1 DFQATT, CDR2 SNEGSKA (reference sequence). V lost 7 bases, J lost 7 bases, and 19 bases lay in between. DNA for the CDR3: TGCAGTGTAAGAGGAGTCTTGGTGGGGACCCAGTACTTC. Its translation: CSVRGVLVGTQYF.

This rearrangement joins TRBV24-1 to TRBJ2-3; 11 nucleotides match TRBD1. V was pared by 4 bases and J by 2 bases, with 4 bases of the junction left unmatched. CDR3 size: 16 residues. The germline V gene encodes CDR1 KGHDR and CDR2 SFDVKD. Here the CDR3 DNA reads TGTGCCACCAGTGACCCCGGACAGGGGGCCACAGATACGCAGTATTTT. It specifies CATSDPGQGATDTQYF.

J is TRBJ1-2 and V is TRBV15; D perhaps matches TRBD1 (5 bases). From germline, CDR1 is LNHNV and CDR2 YYDKDF (reference sequence). The germline V and J ends were trimmed by 3 bases and 4 bases, with 18 bases remaining between them. The CDR3 is made up of 16 amino acids. The CDR3 spells CATSSMGGGELYGYTF. The DNA for the CDR3 is TGTGCCACCAGCAGCATGGGGGGGGGGGAGCTCTATGGCTACACCTTC.

The V gene is TRBV29-1, the J gene TRBJ1-1, with TRBD1 as a possible D gene (5 bases). The germline V and J ends were trimmed by 6 bases and 0 bases, with 17 bases remaining between them. The germline gives CDR1 SQVTM, CDR2 ANQGSEA. CDR3 length: 15 amino acids. The CDR3 sequence is CSVAILRGLNTEAFF. The CDR3 coding sequence is TGCAGCGTCGCAATTCTTCGGGGGTTGAACACTGAAGCTTTCTTT.

This chain connects TRBV2 to TRBJ1-3; 8 nucleotides align to TRBD1. There are 12 residues in the CDR3. Germline trimming cut 9 bases from V and 3 bases from J; bases unmatched to any gene: 1. Germline CDR1 is SNHLY and CDR2 is FYNNEI. The CDR3 sequence is CASGQGGNTIYF. In DNA, the CDR3 is TGTGCCAGTGGACAGGGTGGAAACACCATATATTTT.

This clonotype has ten or more counts. The chain recombines TRBV20-1 with TRBJ1-2; 7 positions match TRBD1. Germline V gene data show CDR1 as DFQATT and CDR2 as SNEGSKA (reference sequence). The CDR3 length is 13 residues. V shed 5 bases and J 1 base; nucleotides not matched to a gene: 4. The CDR3 loop is CSAFDRDNYGYTF. As DNA, the CDR3 is TGCAGTGCTTTTGACAGGGATAACTATGGCTACACCTTC.

This clonotype was seen a few times. V and J are TRBV7-8 and TRBJ2-7; no reliable D call. Trimming pared 0 bases from V and 1 base from J, leaving 7 bases between. CDR1 and CDR2 from the germline V gene are SGHVS and FQNEAQ. This CDR3 is 14 amino acids long. The CDR3 DNA is TGTGCCAGCAGCTTAGCGGACCTATCCTACGAGCAGTACTTC. Amino acids: CASSLADLSYEQYF.